This T cell receptor (beta chain) was sequenced in a study of T cells in Graves' hyperthyroidism and ophthalmopathy (dated by TCRdb to the late 2010s). About the full investigation: Peripheral blood was sampled at the time of initial diagnosis, prior to any treatment. An independent validation cohort of 18 to 20 hyperthyroidism patients and about 16 patients who later progressed to ophthalmopathy tested prospective prediction of ophthalmopathy. The roughly 94 discovery patients were randomly split 7:3 into training and test sets. TCR Vbeta CDR3 sequencing of roughly 140 peripheral blood samples (approximately 44 ophthalmopathy, about 74 hyperthyroidism and approximately 17 progressor patients) is reported in the paper. After blood sampling, hyperthyroidism patients were treated with methimazole at a starting dose of 30 mg daily, and ophthalmopathy patients were treated with high-dose intravenous methylprednisolone. TCR V-J signatures able to tell the groups apart were searched for in a discovery cohort of 90 to 100 patients, of whom 43 had Graves' ophthalmopathy and 57 had stable Graves' hyperthyroidism. In addition, the study compared T-cell repertoires in thyroid tissue and in blood from six Graves' hyperthyroidism patients. Points the paper makes about the study in general: Ophthalmopathy was separated from stable hyperthyroidism by a 13 V-J signature model, with approximately 86% sensitivity and just over 81% specificity obtained in cross-validation and 80%/75% obtained in testing. No statistical method was used to set the sample size in advance, and investigators knew the group allocation. During validation, the model predicted progression to ophthalmopathy a median of about 6.3 months ahead of onset, with just under 71% sensitivity and 72% to 80% specificity. Most expanded thyroid clonotypes (frequency above 0.001) were also detected in blood, a finding suggesting that blood repertoires may reflect thyroid immune responses.

V is shortened by 5 bases, J by 1 base, and the region joining them spans 14 bases. From the cysteine through the phenylalanine, the CDR3 covers 15 amino acids. Kept here is only the CDR3 DNA, which spans 45 bases and is read in frame from base 1. In the germline V gene, CDR1 corresponds to MDHEN and CDR2 to SYDVKM. The TCR beta CDR3 regions were amplified from RNA transcripts. The first round of RT-PCR for the TCR CDR3 was performed with the HTBI primer set and the Qiagen OneStep RT-PCR kit. Libraries were constructed in a second round of multiplex PCR, after which size selection and purification were performed. Paired-end sequencing of the libraries was performed with 100 bp reads on an Illumina HiSeq2000. In the source study's methods: SOAPnuke was used to process the raw data, throwing out any read that contained adapters or uncalled bases, had a mean Phred below 15, or lacked an exact constant-primer or identifier match. COPE v1.2.5 was used to merge high-quality paired reads, and clonotypes were defined as unique nucleotide sequences. MiTCR v1.1 was used to align the clonotypes against IMGT TRBV, TRBD and TRBJ reference segments. Analysis was restricted to V-J combinations with a frequency above 0.0001, which covered roughly 99% of repertoires. The TCS score was defined as F50 (clonal expansion) divided by E x V (chaos), with BLOSUM62-based TCRdist calculated between CDR3 peptides within each V-J. Welch's t-statistics and random forest reduced 500 to 550 V-J features to about 13, which were used in a naive Bayes classifier (R e1071). TCRdb passed the public sequencing reads through fastp at Q25 and MiXCR, retaining productive beta sequences. Rows matching on CDR3 protein sequence are summarized as one entry with the most common DNA and genes. TCRdb, not the original authors, processed these V and J calls. Recorded for this sample are nearly 600,000 distinct CDR3 sequences; approximately 14% of them occurred a single time. 5.8% of the sample is in the top ten clones.

This clonotype was seen ten or more times. This clone's antigen is unknown. Nothing much larger sits one base from this clone, and base qualities are not available. Hyperthyroidism patients were newly diagnosed, had a disease duration of under 2 months, and were aged 18 to 65 years. Exclusion was applied to patients with uncontrolled infections, other autoimmune diseases, pregnancy or lactation. Clinical symptoms, serum thyroxine and TRAb, thyroid ultrasound, and orbital computed tomography formed the basis for the diagnoses. For progressor patients, blood was drawn at the first diagnosis of hyperthyroidism, before any ophthalmopathy symptoms had appeared. Ficoll-Paque density gradient centrifugation was used to isolate PBMCs from around 9.1 ml of fresh peripheral blood. Patients classed as progressors first received a Graves' hyperthyroidism diagnosis and then went on to develop ophthalmopathy during follow-up. Total RNA was extracted using Trizol reagent, and RNA quality was assessed on an Agilent 2100 Bioanalyzer.

The sequence was obtained from a woman aged 25 to 45 with Graves' hyperthyroidism that later progressed to Graves' ophthalmopathy. The chain is made from TRBV28 and TRBJ1-1; the D gene cannot be named for sure. The sequenced sample consisted of blood. The nucleotides read TGTGCCAGCAGTGGTGTCTGGACGGGGAACACTGAAGCTTTCTTT. This gives the protein CASSGVWTGNTEAFF.